This is a list of T cell receptor beta chains from one sample in a study of ipilimumab plus nivolumab after autologous stem cell transplantation. The data were produced by immunoSEQ multiplex PCR, yet TCRdb's version contains in-frame clones alone and is incomplete. The data contain about 19,000 clones, around 82% of them singletons. The specimen was PBMCs, collected in a trial of ipilimumab plus nivolumab as post-transplant consolidation. The source is a male donor with diffuse large B-cell lymphoma. CDR3s include the opening cysteine and the closing phenylalanine or tryptophan. D genes are given only for firm matches. Expanded clones get a size class; other rows say once, few or many, or leave the size out.

>TRBD1|-|TRBJ2-5|TRBV5-8
TGTGCCAGCAGCTTGGATGGGACAGGGGGTCAGGCGACCCAGTACTTC
CASSLDGTGGQATQYF
>-|-|TRBJ2-3|TRBV2
TGTGCCAGCAGTGTCAACACAGATACGCAGTATTTT
CASSVNTDTQYF
>-|-|TRBJ2-7|TRBV6-1
TGTGCCAGCGGCGAAACACAGGGTACCTACGAGCAGTACTTC
CASGETQGTYEQYF
>-|-|TRBJ1-1|TRBV5-6
TGTGCCAGCAGCATAAACCCACTATCATCTGAAGCTTTCTTT
CASSINPLSSEAFF
>TRBD1|once|TRBJ2-1|TRBV5-6
TGTGCCAGCAGCTACAGGGGGCGTTATAATGAGCAGTTCTTC
CASSYRGRYNEQFF
>TRBD2|-|TRBJ2-7|TRBV6-5
TGTGCCAGCAGTTACTCGAGGCAGGCCGGGGGGGAGCAGTACTTC
CASSYSRQAGGEQYF
>-|-|TRBJ2-6|TRBV19
TGTGCCAGTAGGCCCTCAGGGGCTGGGGCCAACGTCCTGACTTTC
CASRPSGAGANVLTF
>TRBD1|once|TRBJ2-1|TRBV14
TGTGCCAGCAGCCAAGTTCCTGGACAGGGGGACAATGAGCAGTTCTTC
CASSQVPGQGDNEQFF
>-|-|TRBJ1-2|TRBV9
TGTGCCAGCAGCGTGGGGGACATTAGTATCTATGGCTACACCTTC
CASSVGDISIYGYTF
>-|-|TRBJ1-2|TRBV5-6
TGTGCCAGCAGCTTGAACAGGCGTTACTATGGCTACACCTTC
CASSLNRRYYGYTF
>-|-|TRBJ1-3|TRBV30
TGTGCCTGCCCGGGGGCTACTGGAAACACCATATATTTT
CACPGATGNTIYF
>-|-|TRBJ1-1|TRBV29-1
TGCAGCGTTGTGCACAGTGCGAACACTGAAGCTTTCTTT
CSVVHSANTEAFF
>-|-|TRBJ1-1|TRBV15
TGTGCCACCAGCAGGGAATTGGGGGGGATGAACACTGAAGCTTTCTTT
CATSRELGGMNTEAFF
>TRBD1|once|TRBJ1-2|TRBV5-8
TGTGCCAGCAGCTTGGCGGGGACAGTATATGGCTACACCTTC
CASSLAGTVYGYTF
>-|few|TRBJ1-3|TRBV19
TGTGCCAGCAGGCCGTCAGGGGCTGGAAACACCATATATTTT
CASRPSGAGNTIYF
>-|once|TRBJ2-7|TRBV29-1
TGCAGCGTGACGACAGTCTACGAGCAGTACTTC
CSVTTVYEQYF
>TRBD2|-|TRBJ2-2|TRBV5-4
TGTGCCAGCAGCTTGTTCCCCGGAGTAGCGGGGGGTACCGGGGAGCTGTTTTTT
CASSLFPGVAGGTGELFF
>-|-|TRBJ2-5|TRBV5-1
TGCGCCAGCAGCTCGCGCACCGGACTGGAGACCCAGTACTTC
CASSSRTGLETQYF
>-|-|TRBJ2-7|TRBV5-6
TGTGCCAGCAGCTTGGGACTAGGCAGCTACGAGCAGTACTTC
CASSLGLGSYEQYF
>-|few|TRBJ2-5|TRBV29-1
TGCAGCGTTGACAGGTACCAAGAGACCCAGTACTTC
CSVDRYQETQYF
>-|-|TRBJ2-7|TRBV29-1
TGCAGCGTTGAATTGGGACCCTCTTCCTACGAGCAGTACTTC
CSVELGPSSYEQYF
>-|few|TRBJ1-1|TRBV7-2
TGTGCCAGCAGCTTCGTGTGGGGGAACACTGAAGCTTTCTTT
CASSFVWGNTEAFF
>-|-|TRBJ2-1|TRBV6-5
TGTGCCAGCAGTACCTCAAGGGGACCCTACAATGAGCAGTTCTTC
CASSTSRGPYNEQFF
>TRBD1|-|TRBJ1-1|TRBV11-1
TGTGCCAGCAGCCCTTACAGGGGAGTGAACACTGAAGCTTTCTTT
CASSPYRGVNTEAFF
>-|once|TRBJ2-5|TRBV14
TGTGCCAGCAGCCGCCCGACAGGACGAGAGACCCAGTACTTC
CASSRPTGRETQYF
>TRBD1|-|TRBJ1-5|TRBV4-1
TGCGCCAGCAGCTTCCCAGGGGGTGGACAGCCCCAGCATTTT
CASSFPGGGQPQHF
>-|-|TRBJ1-4|TRBV27
TGTGCCAGCAGTCAAGGACCCTATAATGAAAAACTGTTTTTT
CASSQGPYNEKLFF
>-|-|TRBJ1-5|TRBV6-1
TGTGCCAGCAGGGCCCCGCCTAGTCAGCCCCAGCATTTT
CASRAPPSQPQHF
>-|-|TRBJ1-1|TRBV6-6
TGTGCCAGCAGTTACGGGGAGGGCACTGAAGCTTTCTTT
CASSYGEGTEAFF
>-|-|TRBJ1-6|TRBV14
TGTGCCAGCAGCCAAGGTGACCTCAATGGCCCCCTCCACTTT
CASSQGDLNGPLHF
>-|-|TRBJ1-2|TRBV2
TGTGCCAGCAGTGAATTTGATGGGGACTATGGCTACACCTTC
CASSEFDGDYGYTF
>-|-|TRBJ1-1|TRBV18
TGTGCCAGCTCACCGGCAGGGACCGACGCTACTGAAGCTTTCTTT
CASSPAGTDATEAFF
>-|-|TRBJ2-5|TRBV6-9
TGTGCCAGCAGTTACAGGGTAGAAGAGACCCAGTACTTC
CASSYRVEETQYF
>TRBD1|-|TRBJ2-1|TRBV5-1
TGCGCCAGCAGATTGCTCGGGACAGCCTACAATGAGCAGTTCTTC
CASRLLGTAYNEQFF
>TRBD2|-|TRBJ2-3|TRBV5-1
TGCGCCAGCAGCGGGACTAGCGTGGATACGCAGTATTTT
CASSGTSVDTQYF
>-|-|TRBJ2-6|TRBV9
TGTGCCAGCACCCAGGGTATGAATCCCTCGCCAGCGGCCAACGTCCTGACTTTC
CASTQGMNPSPAANVLTF
>-|-|TRBJ2-5|TRBV4-2
TGTGCCAGCAGCTCGCGCAGGGACGGAGAGACCCAGTACTTC
CASSSRRDGETQYF
>TRBD2|-|TRBJ2-7|TRBV5-1
TGCGCCAGCACCCCGGGGGGAGTCGAGCAGTACTTC
CASTPGGVEQYF
>-|-|TRBJ1-1|TRBV19
TGTGCCAGTAGATCGGCCCGTATCATGAACACTGAAGCTTTCTTT
CASRSARIMNTEAFF
>-|once|TRBJ2-3|TRBV6-4
TGTGCCAGCAGTGTGGGTAGCACAGATACGCAGTATTTT
CASSVGSTDTQYF
>-|-|TRBJ2-6|TRBV15
TGTGCCACCAGCAGAATGATCTCTGGGGCCAACGTCCTGACTTTC
CATSRMISGANVLTF
>TRBD1|-|TRBJ2-7|TRBV27
TGTGCCAGCAGTTTGACAGGGGCGATCTCCTACGAGCAGTACTTC
CASSLTGAISYEQYF
>TRBD2|-|TRBJ2-3|TRBV11-2
TGTGCCAGCAGCTCCAAGCGGGGGAGGAGCACAGATACGCAGTATTTT
CASSSKRGRSTDTQYF
>TRBD2|-|TRBJ2-1|TRBV7-9
TGTGCCAGCAGCTTCCCGGGACTAGTTAAAAATGAGCAGTTCTTC
CASSFPGLVKNEQFF
>-|few|TRBJ2-3|TRBV9
TGTGCCAGCAGCGTATCGAGGACCATCAGCACAGATACGCAGTATTTT
CASSVSRTISTDTQYF
>-|once|TRBJ2-3|TRBV2
TGTGCCAGCAATACGGGGGCGAGCACAGATACGCAGTATTTT
CASNTGASTDTQYF
>-|-|TRBJ1-2|TRBV7-3
TGTGCCAGCAGCTTAGTCGGGGTGGAAGATGGCTACACCTTC
CASSLVGVEDGYTF
>-|medium-sized|TRBJ1-5|TRBV27
TGTGCCAGCAGTTTCCGCCAGGCTCAGCCCCAGCATTTT
CASSFRQAQPQHF
>-|-|TRBJ1-6|TRBV27
TGTGCCAGCAGTATAACAGGTTGGGATTCACCCCTCCACTTT
CASSITGWDSPLHF
>-|few|TRBJ1-3|TRBV7-2
TGTGCCAGCAGCTTATATTCTGGGATCGGCTCTGGAAACACCATATATTTT
CASSLYSGIGSGNTIYF
>-|-|TRBJ1-2|TRBV6-1
TGTGCCAGCAGTATCGGCCAGATCTATGGCTACACCTTC
CASSIGQIYGYTF
>-|-|TRBJ2-1|TRBV2
TGTGCCAGCAGTGAAACACAAGGCATAGCCAATGAGCAGTTCTTC
CASSETQGIANEQFF
>-|-|TRBJ1-1|TRBV5-1
TGCGCCAGCAGCTTGGACACTGAAGCTTTCTTT
CASSLDTEAFF
>-|-|TRBJ2-7|TRBV5-5
TGTGCCAGCAGCTCCCTGACAGGGGAGGGTGAGCAGTACTTC
CASSSLTGEGEQYF
>TRBD2|-|TRBJ2-1|TRBV6-1
TGTGCCAGCAGTAGAGGTGGTAGCGGGTTGAATGAGCAGTTCTTC
CASSRGGSGLNEQFF
>-|-|TRBJ1-2|TRBV6-6
TGTGCCAGCAGTGCCAGGGAGTATGGCTACACCTTC
CASSAREYGYTF
>TRBD1|-|TRBJ2-3|TRBV19
TGTGCCAGTAGTATAGGAGCGACAGGGGCCACAGATACGCAGTATTTT
CASSIGATGATDTQYF